The 26 T cell receptor beta chains listed next were all sequenced from one sample in a study of cytomegalovirus exposure and HLA in healthy donors. Primers for the PCR totalled 60 Vbeta and 13 Jbeta. TCRdb's copy holds only in-frame clones and misses some; the assay was immunoSEQ multiplex PCR. The repertoire holds about 150,000 clones, roughly 72% seen once, with over 2% in the top ten. Specimen: PBMCs. These receptors originate from a man aged 35 to 55 in good health and CMV-seronegative.

The chain couples TRBV28 to TRBJ1-5; no firm D call. Trimming took off 6 bases at V and 2 bases at J, with 17 bases between the two ends. The CDR3 runs to 16 residues. Germline V CDR1 and CDR2: MDHEN, SYDVKM. This CDR3 reads CASSLPAQVGNQPQHF. The CDR3 DNA reads as TGTGCCAGCAGCCTACCAGCCCAGGTCGGCAATCAGCCCCAGCATTTT.

The chain joins TRBV7-2 to TRBJ2-7, with D maybe TRBD2 (5 bases). This CDR3 contains 17 residues. In germline, CDR1 is SGHTA, CDR2 FQGNSA. The ends were cut back, 5 bases at V and 0 bases at J, with 20 bases in the middle. The CDR3 is CASSPREMAGNSYEQYF. As DNA, the CDR3 is TGTGCCAGCAGCCCACGGGAAATGGCAGGAAACTCCTACGAGCAGTACTTC.

The V call is TRBV18, the J call TRBJ2-3, with 12 positions matching TRBD2. The V gene end was trimmed by 4 bases and the J gene end by 2 bases; junction bases not matched to a gene: 4. The CDR3 has 16 amino acids. Germline values: CDR1 KGHSH, CDR2 LQKENI. The CDR3 bases are TGTGCCAGCTCACAAGGACTAGCGGGGTACACAGATACGCAGTATTTT. Translation gives CASSQGLAGYTDTQYF.

The V call is TRBV28, the J call TRBJ1-5, with D tentatively TRBD1 (6 bases). CDR1 is MDHEN, CDR2 SYDVKM, per germline. This CDR3 has 17 amino acids. Trimming shortened V by 3 bases and J by 2 bases, and 17 bases separated the two germline ends. This CDR3 is CASSFAGAGRGNQPQHF. The DNA for the CDR3 is TGTGCCAGCAGTTTCGCAGGGGCCGGCCGGGGCAATCAGCCCCAGCATTTT.

The chain employs TRBV15 and TRBJ1-1; 7 bases fit TRBD1. The CDR3 sequence is 14 residues long. From germline, CDR1 is LNHNV and CDR2 YYDKDF (reference sequence). Unmatched junction bases numbered 6, after V lost 7 bases and J lost 1 base. The CDR3 DNA sequence: TGTGCCACCACCCCAGGGGGGTGGAACACTGAAGCTTTCTTT. As protein: CATTPGGWNTEAFF.

The chain couples TRBV7-9 to TRBJ1-5, with 8 bases matching TRBD1. J was trimmed by 2 bases and V by 3 bases; bases with no gene match: 9. The germline V gene has CDR1 SEHNR and CDR2 FQNEAQ (reference sequence). CDR3 size: 17 residues. This CDR3 is CASSLGAGGDGNQPQHF. The DNA of the CDR3 is TGTGCCAGCAGCTTGGGGGCAGGGGGCGACGGCAATCAGCCCCAGCATTTT. Using reference TRBV7-9 and TRBJ1-5 for the parts outside the CDR3, the full variable domain is DTGVSQNPRHKITKRGQNVTFRCDPISEHNRLYWYRQTLGQGPEFLTYFQNEAQLEKSRLLSDRFSAERPKGSFSTLEIQRTEQGDSAMYLCASSLGAGGDGNQPQHFGDGTRLSIL.

This clone was found a few times. The J gene is TRBJ2-7, the V gene TRBV4-3; 14 bases map to TRBD2. With V trimmed by 1 base and J by 6 bases, 5 bases remained unmatched. Germline CDR1 LGHNA, CDR2 YSLEER. CDR3 length equals 16 residues. The CDR3 sequence: CASSQGGTSGRGEQYF. The DNA of the CDR3 is TGCGCCAGCAGCCAAGGTGGGACTAGCGGGAGAGGCGAGCAGTACTTC.

V usage is TRBV15 and J usage is TRBJ1-2; 11 bases are a match to TRBD1. Losses at the gene ends were 0 bases for V and 9 bases for J; bases not matched to a gene: 3. This CDR3 contains 14 residues. In germline, CDR1 is LNHNV, CDR2 YYDKDF (reference sequence). Written as DNA, the CDR3 is TGTGCCACCAGCAGAGAGGACAGGGGGCTGAGCTACACCTTC. It yields the protein CATSREDRGLSYTF.

The J gene is TRBJ2-2, the V gene TRBV6-5; D is possibly TRBD1 (6 bases). The germline gives CDR1 MNHEY, CDR2 SVGAGI. Between the trimmed V and J ends, which lost 6 bases and 6 bases, there was a span of 11 bases. This CDR3 region has 13 residues. As DNA, the CDR3 is TGTGCCAGCAGCAACAGGGTTTCCGGGGAGCTGTTTTTT. Its translation: CASSNRVSGELFF.

This chain connects TRBV6-1 to TRBJ2-5; 12 nucleotides line up with TRBD2. V was pared by 2 bases and J by 4 bases, with 5 bases of the junction left unmatched. Germline V gives CDR1 MNHNS, CDR2 SASEGT. The CDR3 has 16 amino acids. This CDR3 is CASSESASGRAETQYF. CDR3 nucleotides: TGTGCCAGCAGTGAAAGCGCTAGCGGGAGGGCAGAGACCCAGTACTTC.

V usage is TRBV11-2 and J usage is TRBJ1-6; D is undetermined. Trimming pared 1 base from V and 3 bases from J, leaving 4 bases between. Germline values: CDR1 SGHAT, CDR2 FQNNGV. The CDR3 has 14 residues. The CDR3 region has the DNA TGTGCCAGCAGCTTAGGACACTATAATTCACCCCTCCACTTT. Encoded protein: CASSLGHYNSPLHF.

The chain employs TRBV10-1 and TRBJ1-5; 10 bases agree with TRBD1. This CDR3 comprises 17 residues. J gave up 2 bases and V 2 bases, and 6 bases lay outside the gene matches. Germline V gives CDR1 WNHNN, CDR2 SYGVQD (reference sequence). The CDR3 region is CASSERQGANCNQPQHF. The CDR3 bases are TGCGCCAGCAGTGAGAGACAGGGGGCTAATTGCAATCAGCCCCAGCATTTT.

The chain has TRBV21-1 and TRBJ2-7; TRBD1, the table's D call, lacks a check against the DNA. TRBV21-1 is termed a pseudogene. The CDR3 consists of 15 residues. The CDR3, as DNA: TGTGCCAGCAGCAACTCAGACAGGGGGGACTACGAGCAGTACTTC. It yields the protein CASSNSDRGDYEQYF.

This chain connects TRBV5-4 to TRBJ2-1, with 10 bases fitting TRBD2. Germline V gene data show CDR1 as SGHNT and CDR2 as YYREEE (reference sequence). Trimming took 5 bases from V and 2 from J; bases not matched to a gene: 4. The CDR3 has 15 amino acids. CDR3 in DNA: TGTGCCAGCAGTACTAGCGGGATTCCCTACAATGAGCAGTTCTTC. This sequence encodes CASSTSGIPYNEQFF.

The genes are TRBV1 and TRBJ2-1; the D segment call TRBD2 is taken from the table without a DNA check. TRBV1 is noted as a pseudogene. This CDR3 has 17 residues. Here the CDR3 reads CTSSPGGGRGSYNEQFF. CDR3 coding DNA: TGCACCAGCAGCCCCGGGGGCGGGAGGGGAAGTTACAATGAGCAGTTCTTC.

This clone was observed a few times. The chain links TRBV13 to TRBJ2-1, with a weak D call TRBD2 (5 bases). V dropped 5 bases and J dropped 2 bases, with 10 bases sitting between them. Germline V gives CDR1 PRHDT, CDR2 FYEKMQ (reference sequence). The CDR3 runs to 14 residues. The CDR3 spells CASSIERTYNEQFF. The DNA for the CDR3 is TGTGCCAGCAGCATCGAGCGGACCTACAATGAGCAGTTCTTC.

The chain carries TRBV4-1 and TRBJ2-1, with 12 bases matching TRBD2. Germline V gives CDR1 MGHRA, CDR2 YSYEKL. J lost 4 bases, V lost 1 base, and 2 bases had no gene match. There are 16 residues in the CDR3. Here the CDR3 reads CASSQALAGGYNEQFF. CDR3 DNA: TGCGCCAGCAGCCAAGCCCTAGCGGGAGGGTACAATGAGCAGTTCTTC.

This clone was observed a single time. The chain links TRBV5-1 to TRBJ2-1, with 8 positions matching TRBD2. J gave up 0 bases and V 4 bases, and 9 bases lay outside the gene matches. The CDR3 has 17 amino acids. Per the germline V gene, CDR1 is SGHRS and CDR2 is YFSETQ. CDR3 in DNA: TGCGCCAGCAGCGAGATCGGGGGGGTCCCCTCCTACAATGAGCAGTTCTTC. It encodes CASSEIGGVPSYNEQFF.

The chain carries TRBV5-4 and TRBJ2-7; TRBD2 matches at 7 bases. Trimming cost V 6 bases and J 7 bases; bases outside gene matches: 10. The germline V gene has CDR1 SGHNT and CDR2 YYREEE (reference sequence). This CDR3 has 13 residues. CDR3 region: CASTFNPGGEQYF. In nucleotides, the CDR3 is TGTGCCAGCACCTTTAATCCGGGAGGTGAGCAGTACTTC. The variable domain in full, with the rest retrieved from reference TRBV5-4 and TRBJ2-7, is ETGVTQSPTHLIKTRGQQVTLRCSSQSGHNTVSWYQQALGQGPQFIFQYYREEENGRGNFPPRFSGLQFPNYSSELNVNALELDDSALYLCASTFNPGGEQYFGPGTRLTVT.

The table lists this clone with a few counts. The chain uses TRBV9 and TRBJ2-7; weak D call: TRBD2 (5 bases). Germline V gene lookup returns CDR1 SGDLS and CDR2 YYNGEE. The CDR3 totals 13 residues. V dropped 5 bases and J dropped 3 bases, with 12 bases sitting between them. The chain's CDR3 is CASRFSGNYEQYF. The CDR3 DNA reads as TGTGCCAGCAGGTTCAGCGGAAACTACGAGCAGTACTTC.

The CDR3 DNA follows: TGTGTCCTCGACAGGCCGAATAGCAATCAGCCCCAGCATTTT. Encoded protein: CVLDRPNSNQPQHF. This chain uses TRBV19 with TRBJ1-5, with D possibly TRBD1 on 6 matching bases. The CDR3 length is 14 residues. CDR1 is LNHDA, CDR2 SQIVND, per germline (reference sequence).

The V gene is TRBV4-1, the J gene TRBJ1-2, with D uncertain. Germline V gene sequence: CDR1 MGHRA, CDR2 YSYEKL. This CDR3 has 13 residues. V was pared by 2 bases and J by 7 bases, with 11 bases between. The CDR3 reads CASSQKPFCGYTF. CDR3 DNA: TGCGCCAGCAGCCAAAAGCCGTTTTGTGGCTACACCTTC.

Only a few counts were recorded for this clone. The chain couples TRBV6-5 to TRBJ1-1; weak D call: TRBD1 (5 bases). The germline V and J ends were trimmed by 4 bases and 8 bases, with 14 bases remaining between them. Looked up from germline, CDR1 is MNHEY and CDR2 is SVGAGI. The CDR3 totals 13 residues. DNA of the CDR3: TGTGCCAGCAGTTCGCCGGGACTGAGAGAAGCTTTCTTT. This encodes CASSSPGLREAFF.

This chain connects TRBV5-1 to TRBJ2-3; possible D gene TRBD1, 5 bases. The germline gives CDR1 SGHRS, CDR2 YFSETQ. Trimming pared 5 bases from V and 0 bases from J, leaving 10 bases between. The CDR3 totals 14 residues. CDR3 coding DNA: TGCGCCAGCAGACTCGGACACAGCACAGATACGCAGTATTTT. The encoded protein is CASRLGHSTDTQYF.

The chain has TRBV19 and TRBJ1-3, with D perhaps matching TRBD1 (5 bases). V lost 5 bases and J lost 0, with 14 bases in between. The CDR3 is 16 amino acids. Per the germline V gene, CDR1 is LNHDA and CDR2 is SQIVND (reference sequence). The CDR3 loop reads CASSGYRISSGNTIYF. The CDR3 DNA reads as TGTGCCAGTAGTGGATACAGGATTAGCTCTGGAAACACCATATATTTT.

This clone was found a few times. J is TRBJ2-1 and V is TRBV4-1; 10 nucleotides align to TRBD2. This CDR3 is 18 amino acids long. The germline V gene has CDR1 MGHRA and CDR2 YSYEKL. Trimming removed 3 bases from V and 7 bases from J; junction bases left unmatched: 15. CDR3 DNA sequence: TGCGCCAGCAGCCAGGTGGGGTTTGGTCTAGCGGGAGAGAATGAGCAGTTCTTC. Its protein product is CASSQVGFGLAGENEQFF.